The clone carrying this TCR beta chain was observed a few times. The data are from a study of response to subunit inactivated influenza vaccine. The CDR3 runs to 15 residues. The germline V gene has CDR1 SGHRS and CDR2 YFSETQ. V lost 3 bases to trimming and J lost 6 bases; unmatched junction nucleotides: 10. TCRdb ran MiXCR on the RT-PCR reads and lists one entry per CDR3 protein. The sample carries about half a million distinct CDR3 sequences, about 8% recorded once. The J gene is TRBJ2-7, the V gene TRBV5-1; 9 nucleotides agree with TRBD2. Sequences were derived from PBMCs from blood, sampled 23 to 25 months after vaccination. The TCR was taken from a man between 45 and 75 years old who received an inactivated influenza vaccine. DNA for the CDR3: TGCGCCAGCAGCTCTAATAGCGGGAGATACGCCGAGCAGTACTTC. Its translation: CASSSNSGRYAEQYF.